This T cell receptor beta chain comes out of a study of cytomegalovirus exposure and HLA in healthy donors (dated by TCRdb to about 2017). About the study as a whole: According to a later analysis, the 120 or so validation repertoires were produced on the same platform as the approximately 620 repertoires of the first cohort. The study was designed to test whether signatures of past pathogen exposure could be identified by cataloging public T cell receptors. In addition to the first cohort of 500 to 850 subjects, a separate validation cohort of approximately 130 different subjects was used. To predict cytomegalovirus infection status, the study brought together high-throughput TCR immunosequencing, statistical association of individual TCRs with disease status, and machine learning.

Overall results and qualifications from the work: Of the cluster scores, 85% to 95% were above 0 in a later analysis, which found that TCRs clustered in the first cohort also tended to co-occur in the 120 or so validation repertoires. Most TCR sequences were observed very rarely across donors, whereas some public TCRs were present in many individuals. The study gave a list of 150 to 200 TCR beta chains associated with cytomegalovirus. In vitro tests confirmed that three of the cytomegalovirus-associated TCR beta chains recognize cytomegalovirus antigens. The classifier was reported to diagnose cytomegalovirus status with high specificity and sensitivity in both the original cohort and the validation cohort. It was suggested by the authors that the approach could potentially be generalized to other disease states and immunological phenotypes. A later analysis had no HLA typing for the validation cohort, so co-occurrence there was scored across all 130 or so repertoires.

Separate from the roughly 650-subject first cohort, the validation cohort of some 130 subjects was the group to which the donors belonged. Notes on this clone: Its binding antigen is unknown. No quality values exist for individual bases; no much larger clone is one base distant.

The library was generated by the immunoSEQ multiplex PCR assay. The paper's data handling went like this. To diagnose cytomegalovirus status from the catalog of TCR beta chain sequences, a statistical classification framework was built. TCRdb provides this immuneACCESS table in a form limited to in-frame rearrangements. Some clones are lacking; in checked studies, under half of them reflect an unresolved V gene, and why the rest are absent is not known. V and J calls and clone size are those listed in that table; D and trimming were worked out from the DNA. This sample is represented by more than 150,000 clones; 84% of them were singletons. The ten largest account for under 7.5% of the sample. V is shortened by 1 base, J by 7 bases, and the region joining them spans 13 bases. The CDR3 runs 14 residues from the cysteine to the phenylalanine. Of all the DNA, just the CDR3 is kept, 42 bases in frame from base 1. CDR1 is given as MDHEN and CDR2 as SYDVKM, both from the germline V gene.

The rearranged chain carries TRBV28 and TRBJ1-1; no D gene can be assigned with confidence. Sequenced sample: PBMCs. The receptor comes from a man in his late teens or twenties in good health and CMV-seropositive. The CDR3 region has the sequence CASSLSGRGYEAFF. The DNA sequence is TGTGCCAGCAGTTTATCTGGTAGAGGGTATGAAGCTTTCTTT.